Listed below are T cell receptor beta chains from one sample, sequenced in a study of cytomegalovirus exposure and HLA in healthy donors. TCRdb keeps only in-frame clones here, not all; method: immunoSEQ multiplex PCR. Of under 75,000 clones listed, almost 70% were seen once; the top ten hold around 17%. The sequencing sample was made of PBMCs. The origin of the receptors is a man aged 35 to 55 in good health and CMV-seropositive. Both conserved end residues are part of each CDR3. The D gene is left open where the match is weak. Size tells how often a clone was seen (once, few, many) or the class of an expanded clone, and some rows leave it out.

D gene	V gene	CDR3 length	J gene	clone size	CDR3 protein	CDR3 DNA
TRBD1	TRBV9	15	TRBJ2-1	few	CASSDGQGAYNEQFF	TGTGCCAGCAGCGATGGACAGGGGGCCTACAATGAGCAGTTCTTC
TRBD1	TRBV7-9	16	TRBJ1-2	medium-sized	CASSNRDREFNYGYTF	TGTGCCAGCAGCAACCGGGACAGGGAATTTAACTATGGCTACACCTTC
-	TRBV5-1	14	TRBJ2-3	-	CASSWSSSTDTQYF	TGCGCCAGCAGCTGGAGTAGTAGCACAGATACGCAGTATTTT
-	TRBV30	15	TRBJ2-6	-	CAWSRKSSGANVLTF	TGTGCCTGGAGTCGAAAGAGCTCTGGGGCCAACGTCCTGACTTTC
-	TRBV6-5	11	TRBJ1-1	-	CASGTPLEAFF	TGTGCCAGCGGGACACCTCTTGAAGCTTTCTTT
-	TRBV7-2	19	TRBJ2-1	-	CASSFFRPKGVPNSNEQFF	TGTGCCAGCAGCTTTTTTCGCCCCAAAGGGGTGCCGAATAGCAATGAGCAGTTCTTC
TRBD1	TRBV4-3	13	TRBJ1-2	-	CASSLTGESGYTF	TGCGCCAGCAGCCTTACAGGGGAAAGTGGCTACACCTTC
-	TRBV7-2	16	TRBJ1-4	once	CASSLIPAGWNEKLFF	TGTGCCAGCAGCTTAATTCCCGCAGGCTGGAATGAAAAACTGTTTTTT
TRBD1	TRBV10-3	14	TRBJ2-2	few	CAVRSGQATGELFF	TGTGCCGTCAGATCGGGACAGGCAACCGGGGAGCTGTTTTTT
TRBD2	TRBV7-2	14	TRBJ2-7	-	CASSASSGSYEQYF	TGTGCCAGCAGCGCCTCTAGCGGGAGCTACGAGCAGTACTTC
TRBD2	TRBV7-8	16	TRBJ2-7	-	CASSPGGLAGGHEQYF	TGTGCCAGCAGTCCAGGGGGACTAGCGGGAGGGCACGAGCAGTACTTC
TRBD2	TRBV9	14	TRBJ2-2	few	CASSVGTSSGELFF	TGTGCCAGCAGCGTAGGGACTAGTTCCGGGGAGCTGTTTTTT
TRBD1	TRBV28	15	TRBJ1-2	-	CASSPSGGRNYGYTF	TGTGCCAGCAGTCCGTCAGGGGGGCGGAACTATGGCTACACCTTC
-	TRBV10-2	15	TRBJ2-7	once	CASRLGRGISYEQYF	TGCGCCAGCAGGTTAGGCCGGGGAATCTCCTACGAGCAGTACTTC
-	TRBV7-2	11	TRBJ1-2	-	CASGLSYGYTF	TGTGCCAGCGGGCTTAGCTATGGCTACACCTTC
TRBD2	TRBV7-9	13	TRBJ2-7	-	CASLLREGNEQYF	TGTGCCAGTCTCTTAAGGGAGGGCAACGAGCAGTACTTC
-	TRBV18	14	TRBJ2-7	-	CASSPPAKYYEQYF	TGTGCCAGCTCACCACCGGCAAAATACTACGAGCAGTACTTC
TRBD1	TRBV30	13	TRBJ2-7	-	CAWSFRGSVEQYF	TGTGCCTGGAGTTTCAGGGGGTCGGTCGAGCAGTACTTC
-	TRBV2	14	TRBJ2-7	-	CASSGTGPGNEQYF	TGTGCCAGCAGTGGTACAGGGCCGGGGAACGAGCAGTACTTC
TRBD1	TRBV11-2	13	TRBJ1-2	-	CASNGQGAGGYTF	TGTGCCAGCAACGGACAGGGGGCGGGAGGCTACACCTTC
TRBD1	TRBV6-5	15	TRBJ1-5	-	CAIEGNRGLGQPQHF	TGTGCCATCGAGGGGAACAGGGGTTTGGGTCAGCCCCAGCATTTT
TRBD1	TRBV7-9	16	TRBJ2-1	-	CSSSLGSGRGYNEQFF	TGTTCCAGCAGCTTAGGGTCGGGCAGGGGGTACAATGAGCAGTTCTTC
-	TRBV7-8	17	TRBJ1-3	once	CASSLSRIAGNGNTIYF	TGTGCCAGCAGCTTAAGCCGGATTGCGGGGAACGGAAACACCATATATTTT
TRBD2	TRBV7-2	14	TRBJ2-7	few	CASSYGTSSAEQYF	TGTGCCAGCAGCTACGGGACTAGCTCCGCCGAGCAGTACTTC
-	TRBV18	13	TRBJ2-7	-	CASSVDRAREQYF	TGTGCCAGCTCAGTGGACAGAGCACGCGAGCAGTACTTC
TRBD1	TRBV5-8	14	TRBJ1-4	-	CASSFGQAGEKLFF	TGTGCCAGCAGCTTCGGACAGGCCGGGGAAAAACTGTTTTTT
-	TRBV27	15	TRBJ2-7	-	CASSLRAESSYEQYF	TGTGCCAGCAGTTTAAGAGCGGAAAGCTCCTACGAGCAGTACTTC
-	TRBV12-2	19	TRBJ2-5	-	CATRLGSPGLAGGMETQYF	TGTGCAACTCGACTTGGGAGTCCGGGACTAGCGGGAGGGATGGAGACCCAGTACTTC
TRBD2	TRBV19	16	TRBJ2-1	few	CASSRTASGGYNEQFF	TGTGCCAGTAGTCGAACCGCTAGCGGGGGCTACAATGAGCAGTTCTTC
TRBD1	TRBV5-1	14	TRBJ2-7	-	CASSLRQGDGEQYF	TGCGCCAGCAGCTTGAGACAGGGAGATGGCGAGCAGTACTTC
-	TRBV5-1	14	TRBJ1-4	-	CASSSTGIGEKLFF	TGCGCCAGCAGCTCCACCGGGATAGGAGAAAAACTGTTTTTT
TRBD1	TRBV18	14	TRBJ2-5	few	CASSPMTGVETQYF	TGTGCCAGCTCACCAATGACAGGGGTAGAGACCCAGTACTTC
TRBD1	TRBV7-6	16	TRBJ2-5	once	CASSQTGQRTQETQYF	TGTGCCAGCAGCCAAACGGGACAGCGGACCCAAGAGACCCAGTACTTC
-	TRBV19	14	TRBJ2-2	-	CASSIRQDTGELFF	TGTGCCAGTAGTATACGTCAGGATACCGGGGAGCTGTTTTTT
-	TRBV10-3	16	TRBJ1-1	few	CAISESQGFGNTEAFF	TGTGCCATCAGTGAGTCTCAGGGATTTGGGAACACTGAAGCTTTCTTT
TRBD1	TRBV7-8	14	TRBJ2-5	-	CASSQGTGGETQYF	TGTGCCAGCAGCCAAGGGACAGGGGGAGAGACCCAGTACTTC
-	TRBV7-2	13	TRBJ1-1	-	CASSLAVSAEAFF	TGTGCCAGCAGCTTAGCGGTGTCGGCTGAAGCTTTCTTT
-	TRBV30	12	TRBJ1-1	-	CAWKNMNTEAFF	TGTGCCTGGAAAAATATGAACACTGAAGCTTTCTTT
TRBD1	TRBV5-8	15	TRBJ1-5	few	CASSSPRGLGQPQHF	TGTGCCAGCAGCTCTCCGAGGGGGCTCGGTCAGCCCCAGCATTTT
TRBD1	TRBV2	17	TRBJ2-7	-	CASTPGQGAQISYEQYF	TGTGCCAGCACGCCGGGACAGGGGGCGCAGATTTCCTACGAGCAGTACTTC
TRBD2	TRBV5-1	17	TRBJ2-5	-	CATSRWGLAGSQETQYF	TGCGCCACGAGCAGGTGGGGACTAGCGGGATCCCAAGAGACCCAGTACTTC